This TCR beta chain was captured by sequencing in a study of CD8 T cells in Susac syndrome. The wider study: Of the sequenced Susac syndrome patients, six had active disease and about 8 were in remission. General study results and limits: Where Susac syndrome CD4+ T cell repertoires were concerned, no clonal expansion was evident.

TEMRA cells were FACS-enriched, unlike CD8+ and CD4+ T cells, which were negatively isolated. Trimming took 6 bases from V and 7 from J; bases not matched to a gene: 17. This CDR3 is built from 17 residues. The germline V gene encodes CDR1 DFQATT and CDR2 SNEGSKA (reference sequence). RNA in amounts of roughly 0.45 to 1 ug was reverse transcribed with random hexamers. TCR beta CDR3 was amplified by immunoSEQ covering 54 Vbeta and 13 Jbeta. TCRdb fed the immunoSEQ multiplex PCR reads into MiXCR, producing one record per CDR3 protein. This sample carries roughly 200,000 distinct CDR3 sequences, 90% to 95% of them seen once, and the ten largest clones take approximately 0.11%. Comment on this clonotype: Its antigen remains unknown.

This receptor was taken from a human donor with Susac syndrome. The chain carries TRBV20-1 and TRBJ2-1, with 11 bases lining up with TRBD2. The sample taken for sequencing was CD4+ T cells from PBMCs. The CDR3 loop is CSAPPSGGSLLGNEQFF. In nucleotides, the CDR3 is TGCAGTGCCCCCCCTAGCGGGGGGTCCCTACTAGGAAATGAGCAGTTCTTC.